The T cell receptor beta chain under discussion was sequenced for a study of blood T cell repertoires in COVID-19. Study as a whole: There were acute and convalescent COVID-19 samples, and they came from the United States, Italy and Spain.

Trimming cost V 4 bases and J 5 bases, with 11 bases left between them. This CDR3 is 13 amino acids long. Germline loops: CDR1 SNHLY, CDR2 FYNNEI. Those enrolled, adults aged 18 to 89 years, came from under 25 US areas. In the original processing: Researchers report that nucleated cell counts were estimated from reference gene primer amplification. Measured with immunoSEQ multiplex PCR; TCRdb has only the in-frame clones, and not every one. The D gene and trimming were derived from the DNA, and the V and J assignments and clone size from that table. Of fewer than 250,000 clones in the sample, roughly 84% were seen once.

This sequence joins TRBV2 and TRBJ2-5, with D possibly being TRBD1 (5 bases). The origin of this receptor is a woman aged 25-40 years who had been exposed to COVID-19. Sequenced sample: PBMCs or T cells enriched from blood (not recorded which). Here the CDR3 reads CASSGTLGETQYF. DNA for the CDR3: TGTGCCAGCAGTGGGACACTCGGGGAGACCCAGTACTTC.